Each of the 5 T cell receptor beta chains below was sequenced from the same sample in a study of blood T cell repertoires in COVID-19. Sequencing was performed with immunoSEQ multiplex PCR; in TCRdb, only in-frame clones are kept and a portion is missing. The table lists over 250,000 clones, 85% to 90% of them singletons. The sequencing sample was made of PBMCs or T cells enriched from blood (not recorded which). The receptors derive from a woman aged 55-69 years in a cohort exposed to, infected with or recovered from COVID-19 (not recorded which).

The rearrangement links TRBV18 to TRBJ2-5; 7 bases are shared with TRBD1. With V trimmed by 6 bases and J by 5 bases, 9 bases remained unmatched. Germline CDR1 and CDR2: KGHSH and LQKENI. CDR3 length: 14 amino acids. CDR3 region: CASSLDRAAETQYF. CDR3 DNA sequence: TGTGCCAGCTCTCTAGACAGGGCTGCGGAGACCCAGTACTTC. The whole variable domain, remainder taken from reference TRBV18 and TRBJ2-5, is NAGVMQNPRHLVRRRGQEARLRCSPMKGHSHVYWYRQLPEEGLKFMVYLQKENIIDESGMPKERFSAEFPKEGPSILRIQQVVRGDSAAYFCASSLDRAAETQYFGPGTRLLVL.

The chain couples TRBV27 to TRBJ1-1; D might be TRBD1 (5 bases). Looked up from germline, CDR1 is MNHEY and CDR2 is SMNVEV (reference sequence). Trimming removed 2 bases at V and 7 bases at J, with 11 bases between. CDR3 size: 13 residues. The CDR3 region has the DNA TGTGCCAGCAGTTTACGGGGGTTTAGTGAAGCTTTCTTT. Amino acids: CASSLRGFSEAFF.

This clone was seen only a few times. V usage is TRBV7-3 and J usage is TRBJ2-1, with D tentatively TRBD2 (5 bases). The CDR3 has 13 amino acids. V dropped 5 bases and J dropped 7 bases, with 12 bases sitting between them. Germline-derived CDR1 and CDR2 are SGHTA and FQGTGA. The CDR3 DNA sequence: TGTGCCAGCAGCACCTCGACTAATAATGAGCAGTTCTTC. Its translation: CASSTSTNNEQFF.

Note on this clone: The sample carries other DNA sequences with the same CDR3. This chain links TRBV24-1 with TRBJ1-1; 9 bases fit TRBD1. Trimming removed 2 bases from V and 3 bases from J; junction bases left unmatched: 3. There are 15 residues in the CDR3. The germline CDR1 and CDR2 sequences are KGHDR and SFDVKD. The CDR3 DNA follows: TGTGCCACCAGTGATTCCCGGACAGGGGACACTGAAGCTTTCTTT. It yields the protein CATSDSRTGDTEAFF.

The rearrangement links TRBV19 to TRBJ2-3; 7 nucleotides align to TRBD2. The CDR3 sequence is 16 residues long. V dropped 7 bases and J dropped 0; count of bases not matched to a gene: 10. CDR1 and CDR2 from the germline V gene are LNHDA and SQIVND (reference sequence). The CDR3, as DNA: TGTGCCAGTAAAGACGGGGGGAAGGGAAGCACAGATACGCAGTATTTT. Amino acids: CASKDGGKGSTDTQYF. The whole variable domain, remainder taken from reference TRBV19 and TRBJ2-3, is DGGITQSPKYLFRKEGQNVTLSCEQNLNHDAMYWYRQDPGQGLRLIYYSQIVNDFQKGDIAEGYSVSREKKESFPLTVTSAQKNPTAFYLCASKDGGKGSTDTQYFGPGTRLTVL.